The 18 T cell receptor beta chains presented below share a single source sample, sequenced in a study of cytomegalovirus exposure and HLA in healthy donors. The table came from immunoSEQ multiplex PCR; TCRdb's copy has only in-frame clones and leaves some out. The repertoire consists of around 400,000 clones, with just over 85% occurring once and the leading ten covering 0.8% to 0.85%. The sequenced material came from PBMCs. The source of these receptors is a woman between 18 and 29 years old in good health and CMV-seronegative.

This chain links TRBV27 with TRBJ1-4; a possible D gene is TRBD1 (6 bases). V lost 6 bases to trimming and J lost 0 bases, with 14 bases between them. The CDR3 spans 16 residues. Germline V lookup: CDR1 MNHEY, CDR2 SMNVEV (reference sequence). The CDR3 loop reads CASRGAGRTTNEKLFF. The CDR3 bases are TGTGCCAGCAGGGGGGCAGGGCGAACAACTAATGAAAAACTGTTTTTT.

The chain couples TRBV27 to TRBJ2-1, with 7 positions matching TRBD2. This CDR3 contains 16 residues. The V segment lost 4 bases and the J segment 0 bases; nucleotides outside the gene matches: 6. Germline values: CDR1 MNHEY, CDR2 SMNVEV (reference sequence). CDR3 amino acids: CASSYFPSGSYNEQFF. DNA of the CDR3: TGTGCCAGCAGTTACTTTCCTAGCGGCTCCTACAATGAGCAGTTCTTC.

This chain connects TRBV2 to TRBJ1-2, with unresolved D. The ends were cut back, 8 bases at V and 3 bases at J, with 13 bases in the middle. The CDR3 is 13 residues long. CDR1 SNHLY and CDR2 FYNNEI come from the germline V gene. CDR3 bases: TGTGCCAGCCTACGAGACGGGGACTATGGCTACACCTTC. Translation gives CASLRDGDYGYTF.

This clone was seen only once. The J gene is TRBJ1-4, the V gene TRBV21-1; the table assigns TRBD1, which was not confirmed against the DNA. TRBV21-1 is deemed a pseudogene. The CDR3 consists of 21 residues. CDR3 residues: CASSSRWGDRTVPGTNEKLFF. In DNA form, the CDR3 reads TGTGCCAGCAGCTCCCGATGGGGTGACAGGACGGTACCGGGTACTAATGAAAAACTGTTTTTT.

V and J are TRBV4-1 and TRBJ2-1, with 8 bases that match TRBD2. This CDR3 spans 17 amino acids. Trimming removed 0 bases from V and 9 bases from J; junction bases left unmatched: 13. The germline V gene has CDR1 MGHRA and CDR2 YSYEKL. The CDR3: CASSQDSAASGWFEQFF. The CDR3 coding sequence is TGCGCCAGCAGCCAAGATTCTGCGGCTAGCGGGTGGTTTGAGCAGTTCTTC.

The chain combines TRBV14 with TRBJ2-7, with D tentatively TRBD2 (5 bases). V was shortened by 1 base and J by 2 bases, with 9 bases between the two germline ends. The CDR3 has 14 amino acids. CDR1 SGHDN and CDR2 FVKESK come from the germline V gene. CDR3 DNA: TGTGCCAGCAGCCAAGCCACGGGGACCTACGAGCAGTACTTC. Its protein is CASSQATGTYEQYF.

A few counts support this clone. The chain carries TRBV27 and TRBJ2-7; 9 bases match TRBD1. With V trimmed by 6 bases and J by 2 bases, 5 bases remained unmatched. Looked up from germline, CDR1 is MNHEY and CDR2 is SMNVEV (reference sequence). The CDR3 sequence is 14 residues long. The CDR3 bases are TGTGCCAGCAGCCAGGGACAGGGACCCTACGAGCAGTACTTC. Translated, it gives CASSQGQGPYEQYF.

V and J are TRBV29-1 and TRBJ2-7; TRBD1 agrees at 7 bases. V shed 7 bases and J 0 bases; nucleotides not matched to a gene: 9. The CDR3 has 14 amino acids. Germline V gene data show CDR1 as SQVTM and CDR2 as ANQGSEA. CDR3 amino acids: CSASTGAFSYEQYF. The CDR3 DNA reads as TGCAGCGCGTCAACAGGGGCGTTCTCCTACGAGCAGTACTTC.

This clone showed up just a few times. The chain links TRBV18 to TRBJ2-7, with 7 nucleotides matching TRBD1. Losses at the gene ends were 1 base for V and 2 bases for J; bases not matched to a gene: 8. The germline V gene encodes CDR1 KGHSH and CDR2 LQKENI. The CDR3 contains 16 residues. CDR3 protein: CASSPQDRTYTYEQYF. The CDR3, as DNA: TGTGCCAGCTCACCACAGGACAGGACATACACCTACGAGCAGTACTTC.

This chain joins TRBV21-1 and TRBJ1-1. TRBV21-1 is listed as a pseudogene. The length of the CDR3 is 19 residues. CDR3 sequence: CASSLPERSTGSMNTEAFF. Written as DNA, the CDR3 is TGTGCCAGCAGCCTACCCGAAAGATCGACGGGATCAATGAACACTGAAGCTTTCTTT.

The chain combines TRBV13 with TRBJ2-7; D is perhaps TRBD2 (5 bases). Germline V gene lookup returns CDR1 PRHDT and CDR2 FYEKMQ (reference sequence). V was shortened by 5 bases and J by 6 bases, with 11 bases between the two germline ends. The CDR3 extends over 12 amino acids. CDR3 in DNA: TGTGCCAGCAGCCCCCCCCGGGGCGAGCAGTACTTC. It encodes CASSPPRGEQYF. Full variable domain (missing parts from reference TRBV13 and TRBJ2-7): AAGVIQSPRHLIKEKRETATLKCYPIPRHDTVYWYQQGPGQDPQFLISFYEKMQSDKGSIPDRFSAQQFSDYHSELNMSSLELGDSALYFCASSPPRGEQYFGPGTRLTVT.

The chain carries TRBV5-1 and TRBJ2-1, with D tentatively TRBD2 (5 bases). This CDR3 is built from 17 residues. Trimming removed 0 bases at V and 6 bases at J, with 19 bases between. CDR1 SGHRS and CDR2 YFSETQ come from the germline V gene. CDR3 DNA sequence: TGCGCCAGCAGCTTGGTAGGGAGACCCAGTCCGGTCAATGAGCAGTTCTTC. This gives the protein CASSLVGRPSPVNEQFF. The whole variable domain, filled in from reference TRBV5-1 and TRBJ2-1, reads KAGVTQTPRYLIKTRGQQVTLSCSPISGHRSVSWYQQTPGQGLQFLFEYFSETQRNKGNFPGRFSGRQFSNSRSEMNVSTLELGDSALYLCASSLVGRPSPVNEQFFGPGTRLTVL.

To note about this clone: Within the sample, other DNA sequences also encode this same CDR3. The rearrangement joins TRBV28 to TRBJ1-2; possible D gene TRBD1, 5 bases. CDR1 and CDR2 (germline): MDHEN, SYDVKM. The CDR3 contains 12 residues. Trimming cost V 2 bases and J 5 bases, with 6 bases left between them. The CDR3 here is CASSLAGYGYTF. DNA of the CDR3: TGTGCCAGCAGTTTAGCAGGGTATGGCTACACCTTC.

The CDR3 region is CASSQDMRGQYGYTF. CDR3 DNA: TGCGCCAGCAGCCAAGATATGAGGGGGCAGTATGGCTACACCTTC. The rearrangement links TRBV4-1 to TRBJ1-2; 7 bases match TRBD1. With V trimmed by 0 bases and J by 5 bases, 6 bases remained unmatched. The CDR3 extends over 15 amino acids. The V gene's germline CDR1 is MGHRA and CDR2 YSYEKL.

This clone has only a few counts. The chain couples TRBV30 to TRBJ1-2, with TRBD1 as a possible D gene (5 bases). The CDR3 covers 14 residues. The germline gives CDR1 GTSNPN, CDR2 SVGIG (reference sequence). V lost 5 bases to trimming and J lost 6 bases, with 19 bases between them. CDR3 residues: CAWGPPGVKDGYTF. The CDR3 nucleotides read TGTGCCTGGGGTCCGCCGGGGGTTAAGGATGGCTACACCTTC.

Here the CDR3 reads CASSSSGGSYNEQFF. The CDR3 bases are TGTGCCAGCAGCTCCTCGGGGGGGTCCTACAATGAGCAGTTCTTC. V and J are TRBV5-6 and TRBJ2-1, with 8 bases identical to TRBD2. The CDR3 contains 15 residues. Germline CDR1 and CDR2: SGHDT and YYEEEE. V was pared by 3 bases and J by 1 base, with 3 bases of the junction left unmatched.

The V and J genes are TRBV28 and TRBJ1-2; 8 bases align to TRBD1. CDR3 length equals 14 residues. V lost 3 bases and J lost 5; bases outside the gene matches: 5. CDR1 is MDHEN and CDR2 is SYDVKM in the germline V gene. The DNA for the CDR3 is TGTGCCAGCAGTTTTCAGGGGGCCCAATATGGCTACACCTTC. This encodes CASSFQGAQYGYTF.

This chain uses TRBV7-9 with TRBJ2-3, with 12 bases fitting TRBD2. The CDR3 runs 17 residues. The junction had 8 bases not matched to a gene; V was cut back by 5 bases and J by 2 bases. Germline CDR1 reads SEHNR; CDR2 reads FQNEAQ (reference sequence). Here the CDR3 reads CASSLSTSGGPTDTQYF. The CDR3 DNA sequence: TGTGCCAGCAGCCTATCGACTAGCGGGGGACCCACAGATACGCAGTATTTT.